This TCR beta chain was recovered during a study of cytomegalovirus exposure and HLA in healthy donors. Study findings and constraints: Apparent HLA restriction characterized most CMV-associated TCR beta chains in a later analysis.

A remark on this clone: No antigen is known for it.

60 Vbeta and 13 Jbeta primers were used in PCR. The table came from immunoSEQ multiplex PCR; TCRdb's copy has only in-frame clones and leaves some out. Of roughly 150,000 clones listed, around 75% are singletons. The CDR3 runs to 16 residues. CDR1 is MGHRA, CDR2 YSYEKL, per germline. Trimming cost V 0 bases and J 4 bases, with 16 bases left between them. The receptor was isolated from a female donor in good health and CMV-seronegative. V usage is TRBV4-1 and J usage is TRBJ2-7; D is unresolved. Sequenced: PBMCs. In DNA form, the CDR3 reads TGCGCCAGCAGCCAAGATGTGATGACAAACCTTTACGAGCAGTACTTC. It specifies CASSQDVMTNLYEQYF.